This T cell receptor beta chain was identified in a study of tumor-infiltrating lymphocytes in primary liver carcinoma. The authors made TCR beta cDNA from 400 to 600 ng total RNA with a constant-region primer. Each TCR beta library was derived from three nested multiplex PCR rounds that employed slightly modified ARM-PCR. Running approximately 10 cycles apiece, the first two PCR rounds relied on TRBV1-TRBV30 forward primers together with a C-beta reverse primer. Using its own MiXCR run on the multiplex PCR reads, TCRdb lists one record per CDR3 protein. Altogether 25,000 or so distinct CDR3 sequences are present, 77% being singletons, with the ten largest covering less than 40%. It was from approximately 20-30 mg of unsorted bulk tissue that RNA and DNA were co-extracted. In this sample, this clonotype turned up once. Its matching antigen is unknown. Study findings and constraints: It was in tumors, not blood, that the top-250-clone fraction was significantly higher (p = 0.039).

V was cut by 10 bases and J by 10 bases, with 16 bases left in between. The germline V gene has CDR1 SGHAT and CDR2 FQNNGV. This CDR3 has 12 amino acids. This TCR was sampled from a woman in her 30s with primary liver carcinoma and hepatitis B virus infection. The sequencing input was liver tumor tissue from sampling region 5. Stated subset: tumor region T5, tumor centre. The chain carries TRBV11-2 and TRBJ1-4, with D possibly matching TRBD1 (5 bases). The CDR3 DNA reads TGTGCCAACTGCCCCCGGGGGGGAAAACTGTTTTTT. Its protein product is CANCPRGGKLFF.